This note documents a single TCR beta chain sequence. V dropped 5 bases and J dropped 1; count of bases not matched to a gene: 10. CDR1 is LNHDA, CDR2 SQIVND, per germline (reference sequence). The CDR3 is 17 amino acids. This entry comes from a study of blood T cell repertoires in COVID-19. About the research overall: Some COVID-19 samples were acute and others convalescent; all came from the United States, Italy and Spain.

TCRdb keeps only in-frame clones here, not all; method: immunoSEQ multiplex PCR. The sample lists 25,000 to 35,000 clones; around 86% were seen once. The chain combines TRBV19 with TRBJ1-5, with 8 bases that match TRBD1. The TCR sequence derives from a human donor in a cohort sampled during active COVID-19. The sample taken for sequencing was peripheral blood. The CDR3 nucleotides are TGTGCCAGTAGTCCAGGACAGGGCGTTTGGAGCAATCAGCCCCAGCATTTT. Translation gives CASSPGQGVWSNQPQHF.